This T cell receptor (beta chain) appears in the sequencing data of a study of cytomegalovirus exposure and HLA in healthy donors. Findings and caveats of the study: An observed cluster of highly shared sequence variants was recorded as a likely sequencing artifact.

Germline V gives CDR1 SQVTM, CDR2 ANQGSEA. V gave up 4 bases and J gave up 5 bases, with 15 bases separating them. The CDR3 covers 14 residues. Comment on this clone: Its antigen is undetermined.

Primers included in the PCR were 60 Vbeta and 13 Jbeta primers. Some clones are missing from TCRdb's copy, which holds only in-frame ones; the method was immunoSEQ multiplex PCR. The data show 95,000 to 150,000 clones, just over 65% seen once. This receptor was identified in a man between 18 and 35 years old in good health and CMV-seronegative. Sequencing input: PBMCs. This sequence joins TRBV29-1 and TRBJ2-1; no firm D call. CDR3 sequence (DNA): TGCAGCGTTGCTGCGGCAGAGGCCAACAATGAGCAGTTCTTC. Protein product: CSVAAAEANNEQFF.